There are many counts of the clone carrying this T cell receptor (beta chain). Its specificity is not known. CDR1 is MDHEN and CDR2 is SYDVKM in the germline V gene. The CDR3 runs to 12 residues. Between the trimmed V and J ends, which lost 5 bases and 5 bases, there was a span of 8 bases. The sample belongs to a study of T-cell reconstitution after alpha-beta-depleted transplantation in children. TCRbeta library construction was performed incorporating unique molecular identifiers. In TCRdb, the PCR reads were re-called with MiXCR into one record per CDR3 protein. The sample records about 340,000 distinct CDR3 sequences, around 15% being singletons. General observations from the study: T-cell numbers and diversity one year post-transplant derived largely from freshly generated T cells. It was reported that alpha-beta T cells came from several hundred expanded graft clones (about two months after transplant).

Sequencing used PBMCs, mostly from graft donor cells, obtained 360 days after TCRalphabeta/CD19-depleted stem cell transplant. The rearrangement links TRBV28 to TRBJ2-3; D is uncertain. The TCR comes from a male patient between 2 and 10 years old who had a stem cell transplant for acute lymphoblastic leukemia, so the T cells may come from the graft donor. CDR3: CASSPWGDTQYF. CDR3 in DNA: TGTGCCAGCAGTCCCTGGGGAGATACGCAGTATTTT.